Presented here are 17 T cell receptor beta chains from one specimen sequenced in a study of T cells expressing NK-cell markers. TCRdb re-called the 5' RACE reads; one entry per CDR3 protein, DNA not given. Across 440,000 or so distinct CDR3 sequences, the top ten clones capture under 7.5% of the sample. Sequences were obtained from blood T cells: a sorted CD56 or NKG2C T cell subset, CD4+ or CD8+ T cells, or bulk PBMC T cells (not recorded which). Receptors originate from a woman aged 18-70 years in good health.

This chain uses TRBV20-1 with TRBJ2-3. Germline V gene sequence: CDR1 DFQATT, CDR2 SNEGSKA (reference sequence). The CDR3 sequence is 15 residues long. CDR3 in amino acids: CSARDSAVRTDTQYF.

The V gene is TRBV4-1, the J gene TRBJ1-6; TCRdb designates TRBD1, a call that cannot be tested without DNA. This CDR3 is 14 amino acids long. Per the germline V gene, CDR1 is MGHRA and CDR2 is YSYEKL. CDR3 amino acids: CASSQAGESSPLHF.

The genes are TRBV24-1 and TRBJ2-7; TCRdb lists TRBD1, though no DNA is available to test this call. Germline V gene sequence: CDR1 KGHDR, CDR2 SFDVKD. The CDR3 spans 16 residues. CDR3 loop: CATSDSGQGSPYEQYF.

The chain employs TRBV28 and TRBJ2-7. CDR3 size: 14 residues. CDR1 MDHEN and CDR2 SYDVKM come from the germline V gene. The CDR3 sequence is CASSLRVGLDEQYF.

The rearrangement joins TRBV9 to TRBJ2-3; the TCRdb D gene call, TRBD2, has no DNA to confirm it. CDR3 length equals 16 residues. In germline, CDR1 is SGDLS, CDR2 YYNGEE. The CDR3: CASSVGGALSTDTQYF.

The CDR3 sequence is CASSIGQGSTGELFF. The rearrangement uses TRBV4-1 and TRBJ2-2; TCRdb calls TRBD1, which cannot be checked without DNA. The CDR3 covers 15 residues. Germline-derived CDR1 and CDR2 are MGHRA and YSYEKL.

J is TRBJ1-5 and V is TRBV7-8. The CDR3 is 16 amino acids. Germline V CDR1 and CDR2: SGHVS, FQNEAQ. This chain's CDR3 is CASSTRRAYDNQPQHF.

The chain recombines TRBV11-2 with TRBJ2-5. Germline assignment: CDR1 SGHAT and CDR2 FQNNGV. CDR3 size: 14 residues. The CDR3 protein is CASSLIRSQETQYF.

This chain uses TRBV2 with TRBJ2-5; TCRdb calls TRBD1, which cannot be checked without DNA. The CDR3 sequence is 14 residues long. Germline CDR1 and CDR2: SNHLY and FYNNEI. CDR3 sequence reads: CASSLQGVQETQYF.

CDR3 loop: CASSPRRGGADEAQYF. The V gene is TRBV11-1, the J gene TRBJ2-5; TCRdb picks TRBD1, but there is no DNA to check that call. Germline V CDR1 and CDR2: SGHAT, FQDESV (reference sequence). The CDR3 has 16 residues.

This chain links TRBV12-3 or TRBV12-4 with TRBJ1-4; the D call of TRBD1 rests on TCRdb alone, since no DNA is present to check it. CDR3 length equals 14 residues. The CDR3 region is CASSPTGGGEKLFF.

This rearrangement joins TRBV12-3 or TRBV12-4 to TRBJ1-1. This CDR3 is 13 amino acids long. CDR3 amino acids: CASSLVLREEAFF.

The chain combines TRBV6-2 or TRBV6-3 with TRBJ2-7. The CDR3 totals 14 residues. Germline values: CDR1 MNHEY, CDR2 SVGEGT. CDR3 sequence reads: CASSYRGNPYEQYF.

V and J are TRBV21-1 and TRBJ1-1; as DNA is missing, the TRBD1 call by TCRdb cannot be tested. TRBV21-1 is deemed a pseudogene. The CDR3 extends over 15 amino acids. CDR3 sequence reads: CASSTRQGEDTEAFF.

The V and J genes are TRBV21-1 and TRBJ1-3. TRBV21-1 is a pseudogene locus. The CDR3 sequence is 15 residues long. CDR3 loop: CASPQGVPKGNTIYF.

The CDR3 reads CASSLGGEETQYF. The rearrangement uses TRBV5-1 and TRBJ2-5; the D call of TRBD1 rests on TCRdb alone, since no DNA is present to check it. The germline V gene has CDR1 SGHRS and CDR2 YFSETQ. The CDR3 totals 13 residues.

The chain links TRBV19 to TRBJ1-4; TCRdb reports TRBD1, a call that lacks DNA to check it against. The germline V gene encodes CDR1 LNHDA and CDR2 SQIVND (reference sequence). The CDR3 sequence is 16 residues long. CDR3 loop: CASSIWMTGANEKLFF. Full variable domain (rest looked up from reference TRBV19 and TRBJ1-4): DGGITQSPKYLFRKEGQNVTLSCEQNLNHDAMYWYRQDPGQGLRLIYYSQIVNDFQKGDIAEGYSVSREKKESFPLTVTSAQKNPTAFYLCASSIWMTGANEKLFFGSGTQLSVL.